These 26 T cell receptor beta chains originate from one sample sequenced in a study of T cell repertoires in cytomegalovirus infection. Via MiXCR, TCRdb re-called the reads, giving one row per CDR3 protein. The sample consists of some 240,000 distinct CDR3 sequences, 17% of them appearing once. The sample comprised CD8+ T cells from PBMCs. Receptor source: a human donor in good health (CMV status not recorded). Some clones in this sample may be carry-over from other donors' samples.

Only a few counts were recorded for this clonotype. This chain links TRBV5-5 with TRBJ2-7; the D gene is possibly TRBD2 (6 bases). V lost 4 bases, J lost 3 bases, and 14 bases lay in between. The CDR3 contains 14 residues. CDR1 and CDR2 (germline): SGHKS, YYEKEE (reference sequence). The CDR3 sequence: CASSPRGIIYEQYF. CDR3 bases: TGTGCCAGCAGCCCGCGCGGGATTATCTACGAGCAGTACTTC.

V is TRBV28 and J is TRBJ2-5; a possible D gene is TRBD1 (5 bases). Germline V gene sequence: CDR1 MDHEN, CDR2 SYDVKM. V was shortened by 1 base and J by 0 bases, with 15 bases between the two germline ends. This CDR3 is built from 17 residues. The CDR3 sequence is CASSLFIAGWYQETQYF. CDR3 DNA sequence: TGTGCCAGCAGTTTATTTATCGCAGGGTGGTACCAAGAGACCCAGTACTTC.

This clonotype was seen ten or more times. The rearrangement joins TRBV11-2 to TRBJ1-1, with a weak D call TRBD1 (6 bases). CDR1 and CDR2 (germline): SGHAT, FQNNGV. V was cut by 6 bases and J by 4 bases, with 18 bases left in between. The CDR3 is made up of 15 amino acids. The CDR3 DNA is TGTGCCAGCAGTCCCCAGCCAGGGGTGGTCACTGAAGCTTTCTTT. As protein: CASSPQPGVVTEAFF.

The chain joins TRBV11-2 to TRBJ2-1, with 8 bases that match TRBD2. The length of the CDR3 is 18 residues. Germline loops: CDR1 SGHAT, CDR2 FQNNGV. V was clipped by 5 bases and J by 0 bases; unmatched bases: 12. CDR3 residues: CASSPGVATSGSYNEQFF. The CDR3 nucleotides are TGTGCCAGCAGCCCGGGCGTGGCAACTAGCGGCTCCTACAATGAGCAGTTCTTC.

CDR3 in amino acids: CASGSLGGETQYF. The DNA of the CDR3 is TGTGCCAGCGGTTCACTTGGTGGAGAGACCCAGTACTTC. The chain uses TRBV27 and TRBJ2-5; no reliable D call. The CDR3 is made up of 13 amino acids. Trimming left V 8 bases short and J 4 bases short, with 14 bases between. CDR1 is MNHEY, CDR2 SMNVEV, per germline (reference sequence).

A few counts support this clonotype. One junction end does not reproduce the germline sequence, and a read error may be involved. The CDR3 DNA sequence: TGTGCCAGTATTATAACCGGGACAGGTGACGCTTTCTTT. Translation gives CASIITGTGDAFF. This chain links TRBV19 with TRBJ1-1; 8 bases line up with TRBD1. The CDR3 loop spans 13 amino acids. Germline CDR1 reads LNHDA; CDR2 reads SQIVND (reference sequence).

The rearrangement uses TRBV20-1 and TRBJ1-5; tentatively, D is TRBD1 (6 bases). V shed 2 bases and J shed 9 bases, with 8 bases lying between them. The CDR3 runs to 11 residues. From germline, CDR1 is DFQATT and CDR2 SNEGSKA (reference sequence). CDR3 amino acids: CSARQGWPQHF. The CDR3, as DNA: TGCAGTGCTAGACAGGGGTGGCCCCAGCATTTT.

As to this clonotype: This may be a read error, as it is one base from a much larger clone. This chain uses TRBV28 with TRBJ2-3; the match to TRBD1 covers 11 bases. CDR3 length equals 14 residues. Germline CDR1 is MDHEN and CDR2 is SYDVKM. For the CDR3, the DNA is TGTGCCAGCAGCCGGGACAGGGGGACAGATACGCAGTGTTTT. Protein product: CASSRDRGTDTQCF.

This chain connects TRBV5-6 to TRBJ1-2, with TRBD1 matching 7 bases. V was pared by 0 bases and J by 7 bases, with 3 bases of the junction left unmatched. Germline values: CDR1 SGHDT, CDR2 YYEEEE. The CDR3 extends over 13 amino acids. The CDR3 DNA reads TGTGCCAGCAGCTTGGAAGGGGGCCGTGGCTACACCTTC. It translates to CASSLEGGRGYTF.

This sequence joins TRBV5-1 and TRBJ2-2, with 9 bases lining up with TRBD1. Germline CDR1 is SGHRS and CDR2 is YFSETQ. The CDR3 has 19 amino acids. V shed 6 bases, J shed 1 base, and the junction held 16 bases outside the gene matches. Here the CDR3 reads CASTLTATGGPWNTGELFF. The CDR3 bases are TGCGCCAGCACTTTGACTGCGACAGGGGGTCCCTGGAACACCGGGGAGCTGTTTTTT.

This clonotype turned up a few times. V and J are TRBV20-1 and TRBJ1-1, with a weak D call TRBD1 (6 bases). Trimming shortened V by 1 base and J by 8 bases, and 8 bases separated the two germline ends. Germline V lookup: CDR1 DFQATT, CDR2 SNEGSKA (reference sequence). There are 11 residues in the CDR3. CDR3 region: CSARAGGEAFF. DNA for the CDR3: TGCAGTGCTAGAGCCGGGGGCGAAGCTTTCTTT.

There are many counts of this clonotype. The V call is TRBV7-2, the J call TRBJ2-1; maybe TRBD2 (5 bases). Germline CDR1 and CDR2: SGHTA and FQGNSA. V was shortened by 5 bases and J by 0 bases, with 11 bases between the two germline ends. The CDR3 is 15 residues long. Here the CDR3 reads CASSVLVSSYNEQFF. The CDR3 DNA follows: TGTGCCAGCAGCGTACTAGTTAGCTCCTACAATGAGCAGTTCTTC.

The chain has TRBV7-4 and TRBJ1-1, with TRBD1 as a possible D gene (6 bases). V was trimmed by 5 bases and J by 7 bases, leaving 14 bases between them. Germline V CDR1 and CDR2: SGHVT, SQSDAQ. This CDR3 has 13 residues. CDR3 loop: CASSPPRTDEAFF. The CDR3 nucleotides read TGTGCCAGCAGCCCACCACGGACAGATGAAGCTTTCTTT.

This sequence joins TRBV20-1 and TRBJ2-5; a weak D match, TRBD1 (6 bases). V gave up 5 bases and J gave up 3 bases, with 13 bases separating them. The CDR3 has 13 amino acids. Germline V gene sequence: CDR1 DFQATT, CDR2 SNEGSKA (reference sequence). CDR3 residues: CSAGTPWEETQYF. CDR3 sequence (DNA): TGCAGTGCTGGGACACCCTGGGAAGAGACCCAGTACTTC.

There are a few counts of this clonotype. This sequence joins TRBV12-3 or TRBV12-4 and TRBJ2-1, with D perhaps matching TRBD2 (6 bases). V was cut by 0 bases and J by 0 bases, with 6 bases left in between. The CDR3 totals 15 residues. The CDR3 spells CASSLASGSYNEQFF. The CDR3 DNA follows: TGTGCCAGCAGTTTAGCTAGCGGCTCCTACAATGAGCAGTTCTTC.

The chain links TRBV6-2 or TRBV6-3 to TRBJ2-1; D uncertain. The CDR3 covers 12 residues. The V and J ends lost 2 bases and 5 bases respectively, with 4 bases between them. CDR1 is MNHEY, CDR2 SVGEGT, per germline. CDR3 residues: CASSYPNNEQFF. In DNA form, the CDR3 reads TGTGCCAGCAGTTACCCGAACAATGAGCAGTTCTTC.

V and J are TRBV29-1 and TRBJ1-2; TRBD1 agrees at 8 bases. The germline gives CDR1 SQVTM, CDR2 ANQGSEA. The V and J ends lost 5 bases and 3 bases, in that order; junction bases with no gene match: 14. This CDR3 spans 16 amino acids. CDR3 loop: CSVPGQDFPGDYGYTF. CDR3 DNA sequence: TGCAGCGTTCCGGGACAGGATTTCCCCGGCGACTATGGCTACACCTTC.

This clonotype was recorded at least ten times. V usage is TRBV7-9 and J usage is TRBJ2-7; TRBD1 is a possible D gene (6 bases). This CDR3 has 16 amino acids. V lost 0 bases and J 0 bases, leaving 12 bases between the germline ends. The V gene's germline CDR1 is SEHNR and CDR2 FQNEAQ (reference sequence). CDR3 residues: CASSLAGAVSSYEQYF. Written as DNA, the CDR3 is TGTGCCAGCAGCTTAGCGGGGGCGGTTAGCTCCTACGAGCAGTACTTC.

This clonotype was detected many times. The gene calls are TRBV7-8 and TRBJ2-1, with 9 bases identical to TRBD2. Germline V gene sequence: CDR1 SGHVS, CDR2 FQNEAQ. CDR3 length equals 16 residues. The V segment lost 5 bases and the J segment 8 bases; nucleotides outside the gene matches: 13. The CDR3 is CASSQTRGGYLDEQFF. The CDR3 DNA follows: TGTGCCAGCAGCCAAACGCGGGGGGGCTACTTAGATGAGCAGTTCTTC.

J is TRBJ2-7 and V is TRBV14, with a tentative D call TRBD1 (6 bases). The CDR3 is 17 residues long. V shed 1 base and J shed 2 bases, with 18 bases lying between them. Germline-derived CDR1 and CDR2 are SGHDN and FVKESK. CDR3 residues: CASSQAQGPTWAYEQYF. DNA for the CDR3: TGTGCCAGCAGCCAAGCTCAGGGGCCCACCTGGGCCTACGAGCAGTACTTC.

In this sample, this clonotype turned up a few times. The chain carries TRBV6-6 and TRBJ1-4; maybe TRBD1 (6 bases). V dropped 0 bases and J dropped 3 bases, with 14 bases sitting between them. In germline, CDR1 is MNHNY, CDR2 SVGAGI (reference sequence). The CDR3 extends over 17 amino acids. The CDR3 nucleotides read TGTGCCAGCAGTTACTCACCTCGACAGGACTCTAATGAAAAACTGTTTTTT. This translates into CASSYSPRQDSNEKLFF.

The rearrangement joins TRBV19 to TRBJ2-1; the D call may be TRBD1 or TRBD2 (5 bases each). Germline V gives CDR1 LNHDA, CDR2 SQIVND (reference sequence). The CDR3 has 17 amino acids. The V end lost 1 base, the J end lost 2 bases, and 15 bases lay between the germline ends. CDR3 amino acids: CASSIGGPRSPYNEQFF. The CDR3 DNA sequence: TGTGCCAGTAGTATAGGGGGACCCAGGAGCCCCTACAATGAGCAGTTCTTC.

In this sample, this clonotype turned up a few times. This chain uses TRBV29-1 with TRBJ2-7; possibly TRBD2 for D (6 bases). The CDR3 covers 13 residues. Germline V CDR1 and CDR2: SQVTM, ANQGSEA. Trimming removed 6 bases from V and 0 bases from J, with 12 bases in between. As DNA, the CDR3 is TGCAGCGTCGCGGTCGGGAGCTCCTACGAGCAGTACTTC. Translating gives CSVAVGSSYEQYF.

The V call is TRBV6-6, the J call TRBJ2-7, with 9 positions matching TRBD1. There are 15 residues in the CDR3. J gave up 3 bases and V 7 bases, and 10 bases lay outside the gene matches. Germline CDR1 is MNHNY and CDR2 is SVGAGI (reference sequence). The CDR3: CASIWGQGVIYEQYF. The CDR3 coding sequence is TGTGCCAGCATTTGGGGACAGGGCGTCATCTACGAGCAGTACTTC.

The chain links TRBV29-1 to TRBJ2-1; unclear D gene. The CDR3 is 15 amino acids. Trimming shortened V by 0 bases and J by 0 bases, and 9 bases separated the two germline ends. The germline V gene encodes CDR1 SQVTM and CDR2 ANQGSEA. The CDR3 here is CSVEEGRSSYNEQFF. The CDR3 DNA is TGCAGCGTTGAAGAGGGTCGGAGCTCCTACAATGAGCAGTTCTTC.

This clonotype has a handful of counts. The J gene is TRBJ1-3, the V gene TRBV6-5; possible D gene TRBD1, 5 bases. Trimming removed 0 bases from V and 1 base from J, with 16 bases in between. This CDR3 is built from 18 residues. Germline values: CDR1 MNHEY, CDR2 SVGAGI. The CDR3 protein is CASSYSRDRSHSGNTIYF. CDR3 nucleotides: TGTGCCAGCAGTTACTCGCGCGACAGAAGTCATTCTGGAAACACCATATATTTT.